This T cell receptor beta chain was identified during a study of control samples from healthy donors and cancer patients. Germline-derived CDR1 and CDR2 are MNHEY and SVGAGI. This CDR3 has 11 amino acids. The ends were cut back, 11 bases at V and 4 bases at J, with 11 bases in the middle. Repertoires were generated with immunoSEQ multiplex PCR, while TCRdb's copy carries only in-frame clones and drops some. Among 150,000 to 170,000 clones, 85% to 95% were seen once, and the ten largest hold approximately 5.7%. The source material was blood. This receptor was taken from a middle-aged man in good health. V is TRBV6-5 and J is TRBJ1-2, with D possibly matching TRBD1 (6 bases). CDR3 in amino acids: CAAQGIYGYTF. DNA of the CDR3: TGTGCCGCCCAGGGGATCTATGGCTACACCTTC.